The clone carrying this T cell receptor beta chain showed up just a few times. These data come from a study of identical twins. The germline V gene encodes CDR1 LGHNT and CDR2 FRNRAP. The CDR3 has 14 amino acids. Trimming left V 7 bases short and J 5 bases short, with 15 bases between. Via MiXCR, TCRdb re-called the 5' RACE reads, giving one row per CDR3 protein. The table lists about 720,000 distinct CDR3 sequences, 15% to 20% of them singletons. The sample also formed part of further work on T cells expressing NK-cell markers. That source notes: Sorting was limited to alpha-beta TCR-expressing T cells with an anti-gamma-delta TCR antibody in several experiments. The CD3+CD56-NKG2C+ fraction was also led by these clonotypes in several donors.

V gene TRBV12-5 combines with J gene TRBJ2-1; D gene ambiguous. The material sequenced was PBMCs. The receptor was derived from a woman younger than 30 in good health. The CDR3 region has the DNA TGTGCTAGTGTTGGTCTGTGGGCGAACAATGAGCAGTTCTTC. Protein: CASVGLWANNEQFF.